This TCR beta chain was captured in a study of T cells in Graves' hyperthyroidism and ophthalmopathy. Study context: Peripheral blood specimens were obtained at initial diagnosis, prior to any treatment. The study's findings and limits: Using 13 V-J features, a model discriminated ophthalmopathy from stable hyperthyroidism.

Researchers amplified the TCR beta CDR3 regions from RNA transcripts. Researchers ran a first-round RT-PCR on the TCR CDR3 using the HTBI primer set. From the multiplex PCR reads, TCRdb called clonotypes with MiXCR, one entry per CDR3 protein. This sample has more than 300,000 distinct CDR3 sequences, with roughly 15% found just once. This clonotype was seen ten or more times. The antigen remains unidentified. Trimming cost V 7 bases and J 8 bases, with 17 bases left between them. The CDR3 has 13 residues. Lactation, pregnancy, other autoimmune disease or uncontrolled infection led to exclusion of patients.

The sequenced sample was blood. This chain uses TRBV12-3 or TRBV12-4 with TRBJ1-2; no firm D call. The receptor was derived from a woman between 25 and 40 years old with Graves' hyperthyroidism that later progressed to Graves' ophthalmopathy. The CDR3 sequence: CASNRRAGAGYTF. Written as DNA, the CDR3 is TGTGCCAGCAACCGACGCGCTGGAGCAGGCTACACCTTC.